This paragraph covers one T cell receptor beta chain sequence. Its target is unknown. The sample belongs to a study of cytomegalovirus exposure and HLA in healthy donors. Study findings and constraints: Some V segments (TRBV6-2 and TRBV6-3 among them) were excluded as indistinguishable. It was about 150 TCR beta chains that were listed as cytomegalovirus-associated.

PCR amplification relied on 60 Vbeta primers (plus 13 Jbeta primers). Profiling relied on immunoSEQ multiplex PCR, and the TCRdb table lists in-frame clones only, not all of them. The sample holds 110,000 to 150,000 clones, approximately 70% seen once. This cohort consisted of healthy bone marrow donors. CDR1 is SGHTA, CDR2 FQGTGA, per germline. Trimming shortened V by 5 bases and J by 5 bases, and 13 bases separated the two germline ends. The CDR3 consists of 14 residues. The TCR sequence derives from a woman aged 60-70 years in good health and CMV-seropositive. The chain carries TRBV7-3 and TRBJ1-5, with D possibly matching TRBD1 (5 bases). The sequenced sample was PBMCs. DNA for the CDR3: TGTGCCAGCAGCCCTCAGGGAATCGATCAGCCCCAGCATTTT. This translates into CASSPQGIDQPQHF. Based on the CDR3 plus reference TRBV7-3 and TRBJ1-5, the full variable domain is GAGVSQTPSNKVTEKGKYVELRCDPISGHTALYWYRQSLGQGPEFLIYFQGTGAADDSGLPNDRFFAVRPEGSVSTLKIQRTERGDSAVYLCASSPQGIDQPQHFGDGTRLSIL.